This is a list of T cell receptor beta chains from one sample in a study of blood T cell repertoires in COVID-19. Repertoires were generated with immunoSEQ multiplex PCR, while TCRdb's copy carries only in-frame clones and drops some. The sample gives about 80,000 clones, approximately 90% of which show up once; about 12% is in the top ten. Sequencing was carried out using peripheral blood. Receptor source: a man between 70 and 80 years old with active or convalescent COVID-19. CDR3s include the opening cysteine and the closing phenylalanine or tryptophan. D genes are given only for firm matches.

J gene | V gene | D gene | CDR3 protein | CDR3 DNA
TRBJ1-5 | TRBV27 | TRBD1 | CASSYTGVGQPQHF | TGTGCCAGCAGTTATACAGGGGTAGGGCAGCCCCAGCATTTT
TRBJ1-6 | TRBV5-1 | TRBD1 | CASSLAGTGVSPLHF | TGCGCCAGCAGCTTGGCCGGGACAGGGGTATCACCCCTCCACTTT
TRBJ2-7 | TRBV2 | TRBD1 | CASSGRDRVFWEQYF | TGTGCCAGCAGTGGCCGGGACAGGGTGTTTTGGGAGCAGTACTTC
TRBJ1-2 | TRBV4-2 | . | CASSQGPGSSYGYTF | TGTGCCAGCAGCCAAGGACCAGGGTCGAGCTATGGCTACACCTTC
TRBJ1-1 | TRBV11-2 | . | CASSLDSVTVNTEAFF | TGTGCCAGCAGCTTAGATTCCGTGACAGTGAACACTGAAGCTTTCTTT
TRBJ1-4 | TRBV28 | . | CASSSGLINEKLFF | TGTGCCAGCAGTTCGGGACTGATTAATGAAAAACTGTTTTTT
TRBJ1-2 | TRBV6-5 | . | CASATGTKNYGYTF | TGTGCCAGCGCAACCGGGACAAAGAACTATGGCTACACCTTC
TRBJ2-7 | TRBV7-2 | TRBD2 | CASSLVTSGTYEQYF | TGTGCCAGCAGCTTAGTCACTAGCGGCACCTACGAGCAGTACTTC
TRBJ1-2 | TRBV6-2/TRBV6-3 | TRBD1 | CASSYSPGTANGYTF | TGTGCCAGCAGTTATTCGCCCGGGACAGCGAATGGCTACACCTTC
TRBJ2-1 | TRBV9 | TRBD1 | CASSVGQGNEQFF | TGTGCCAGCAGCGTAGGACAGGGGAATGAGCAGTTCTTC
TRBJ2-1 | TRBV5-1 | . | CASSLDSSYNEQFF | TGCGCCAGCAGCTTGGACAGCTCCTACAATGAGCAGTTCTTC
TRBJ1-6 | TRBV6-5 | TRBD1 | CASSSPTGGASPLHF | TGTGCCAGCAGTTCTCCGACAGGGGGCGCTTCACCCCTCCACTTT
TRBJ2-1 | TRBV4-3 | TRBD1 | CASSQGQGSNEQFF | TGCGCCAGCAGCCAGGGACAGGGGAGCAATGAGCAGTTCTTC
TRBJ1-1 | TRBV30 | . | CAWSALPRGTEAFF | TGTGCCTGGAGTGCCCTCCCCAGGGGAACTGAAGCTTTCTTT